The T cell receptor (beta chain) described here comes from a study of cytomegalovirus exposure and HLA in healthy donors (dated by TCRdb to 2016 to 2017). In the study overall: In an earlier analysis of roughly 590 of the donors, 276 Gb of sequence data and 120 million or so unique TCR beta sequences from 150 million to 200 million T cells were reported. Alongside the repertoire data, information on donor age, sex, ethnicity and CMV serostatus was compiled. To predict cytomegalovirus infection status, the study brought together high-throughput TCR immunosequencing, statistical association of individual TCRs with disease status, and machine learning. An early release that covered roughly 600 HLA-typed donors contained about 300 gigabases of sequencing data and tens of millions of unique TCR sequences. A handful of DR-DQ haplotypes were handled as single units for association and clustering because linkage in the cohort was strong. The study aimed to test whether signatures of past pathogen exposure could be identified by cataloging public T cell receptors. Genome-wide SNP genotypes for about 55% of the 666 donors were used in a later genetic analysis, which treated that subset as a discovery cohort. In the later analysis, no new phenotypic data were used to find candidate immune exposures; instead, reliance was placed on TCR beta sequences and their occurrence across donors. To study patterns of TCR occurrence, a later analysis re-analyzed previously published TCR beta repertoires from around 660 donors and added high-resolution HLA genotyping. To decide whether each TCR beta V gene segment behaved as functional or pseudogenic, an earlier analysis of approximately 620 of the donors relied on high-throughput TCR beta sequencing. Every discovery cohort repertoire had been produced on one sequencing platform. The study profiled the T cell repertoires of fewer than 850 subjects by immunosequencing and related them to cytomegalovirus serostatus. A separate validation cohort of over 95 different subjects was used in addition to the roughly 670-subject first cohort. Among around 400 genotyped donors of the cohort, an average of around 250,000 unique TCR beta nucleotide sequences was sequenced per donor, of which 15% to 20% were non-productive. Typing coverage varied by locus: about 629-630 donors for A, B, C, DRB1 and DQB1; approximately 520 for DQA1; more than 600 for DPA1; 450 to 480 for DPB1. The genetic ancestry cluster associated with self-reported Caucasian donors included 70% to 85% of the roughly 380 genotyped donors. HLA typing included class I and class II loci at four-digit resolution.

Study-level results and caveats: Compared with the 666-donor mean, donors in an Asian-associated ancestry cluster had fewer N-insertions in productive TCRs, according to a later genetic analysis. Because counts were too low, fewer than 20 rarely observed V segments, including chromosome 9 orphons, were excluded from the earlier analysis of fewer than 650 of the donors. While some public TCRs were present in many individuals, most TCR sequences turned up only very rarely across donors. Immune exposure information for the cohort was limited to CMV serostatus. In an earlier analysis of fewer than 750 of the donors, most TCR beta V segments were observed in productive rearrangements about 90% or about 30% of the time, broadly matching IMGT annotations. A few of the identified cytomegalovirus-associated TCR beta chains were confirmed in vitro to be specific for cytomegalovirus antigens. The classifier was reported to diagnose cytomegalovirus status with high specificity and sensitivity in both the original and validation cohorts. V-gene and J-gene trimming of TCR beta chains was associated with a missense DCLRE1C variant in a later genetic analysis, and the association was replicated in an independent cohort. A further reported finding was that TCR beta sequences accurately predicted the HLA-A and HLA-B alleles for most subjects in the first cohort. A later analysis found that TCR association rates varied across HLA loci, with DRB1 alleles showing the most associated TCRs and HLA-C alleles the fewest. The cohort was sequenced for TCR beta chains only, and without alpha or paired-chain data the features that could be detected were limited. In a later analysis, most CMV-associated TCR beta chains were found to appear HLA-restricted, with HLA associations seemingly driven largely by CMV exposure. Some IMGT-functional V segments, including TRBV6-2 and TRBV6-3, could not be distinguished by the 87-base-pair reads and were therefore excluded. A cluster of highly shared sequence variants was judged likely to be a technical artifact of the sequencing pipeline. At a false discovery rate of 0.05, a later analysis linked roughly 17,000 TCR beta sequences to specific HLA alleles. A later analysis reported that several top co-occurrence clusters appeared linked to parvovirus B19, influenza, CMV and Epstein-Barr virus. Because some donors lacked HLA typing at each locus, the association tests relied only on the typed subset. Linkage disequilibrium might explain the correlated functional status among segregating V segments, but an unknown experimental factor could not be excluded. Presence/absence analyses assumed roughly uniform sequencing depth across donors, an assumption that may not hold. When HLA alleles, especially DR and DQ, strongly co-occurred, TCR associations were difficult to assign to individual alleles. It was suggested by the authors that the approach could potentially be generalized to other disease states and immunological phenotypes. A later analysis found that HLA-associated TCR beta chains were more clonally expanded and had lower generation probabilities than equally common non-associated chains. In the study, some 160 TCR beta chains were listed as associated with cytomegalovirus.

In total, approximately 690 healthy bone marrow donors made up the cohort. All cohort members were sampled while nominally healthy, although unrecorded immune exposures were likely present. The donor tested CMV seronegative, placing the donor among the 350 to 400 seronegative members of the cohort. Every donor gave a peripheral blood sample, and the peripheral blood mononuclear cells from that sample were used for TCR beta sequencing. The Qiagen DNeasy Blood Extraction Kit was used to extract genomic DNA from the blood cell samples. Including the terminal cysteine and phenylalanine, the CDR3 comprises 14 residues. The read is trimmed to its CDR3 DNA, 42 bases read in frame from base 1. Deletion took 0 bases off V and 1 base off J, with a span of 7 bases between the germline ends. CDR1 and CDR2 (SGDLS, YYNGEE) derive from the germline V gene. This clone was observed once. Its antigen is still unknown. Base-call qualities are not available, and no considerably larger clone is one nucleotide away.

The library was generated by the immunoSEQ multiplex PCR assay. The multiplex PCR relied on a mix of 60 forward primers for TCR Vbeta segments and 13 reverse primers for TCR Jbeta segments. The CDR3 region of rearranged TCR beta genes was amplified from genomic DNA by a multiplex PCR assay. On the Illumina HiSeq System, the amplified TCR beta libraries were sequenced as 87-base-pair reads. As for the authors' bioinformatics: Across the 500 to 750 repertoires, a later analysis counted 78 million or so unique TCR beta chains, 9 million to 14 million of which were shared by at least two donors. A nearest-neighbor algorithm error-corrected the raw reads and collapsed the reads into unique sequences, merging closely related sequences to remove PCR and sequencing errors. V, D and J gene segments were assigned by aligning CDR3 sequences to IMGT reference sequences. For a sequence to be retained, a match of at least six nucleotides to both a V gene segment and a J gene segment was required. Rearrangements were called productive when the CDR3 lacked stop codons and stayed in frame with V and J; all others were non-productive. CDR3 was defined according to IMGT convention as the region running from the second conserved V-encoded cysteine to the conserved J-encoded phenylalanine. In an earlier analysis of just under 600 of the donors, sequences lacking an unambiguous match to a single V gene segment were excluded. In an earlier analysis of roughly 500 of the donors, V segments were called functional above 56.7% productive rearrangements and were called segregating when the between-donor standard deviation exceeded 5%. To diagnose cytomegalovirus status from the catalog of TCR beta chain sequences, a statistical classification framework was built. In a later analysis, TCR nucleotide sequences were compared against IMGT/GENE-DB human TR gene sequences so that V and J genes could be assigned. A later analysis assigned CDR3 sequences and most-parsimonious VDJ recombination scenarios with the TCRdist pipeline. In a later analysis, every TCR beta chain was defined by the combination of its CDR3 amino acid sequence and its V-gene family, and reads without a unique V-gene family were dropped. As a way to deal with suspected cross-contamination and a sequencing artifact, a later analysis dropped hundreds of nucleotide sequences that were highly shared and had low generation probability. For each public chain, a later analysis derived a clonal expansion index from normalized ranks of inferred template counts within each repertoire. In a later analysis, generation probabilities were computed with a VDJ recombination model fitted to out-of-frame rearrangements, and the resulting probabilities were checked against IGoR. A later analysis scored TCR-TCR, TCR-HLA and TCR-CMV co-occurrence with hypergeometric tests, applying a repertoire-size bias correction to TCR pairs. In a later analysis, false discovery rates were estimated by permuting HLA or CMV assignments 20 times. In a later analysis, co-occurring TCRs were grouped with DBSCAN, and TCRdist sequence similarity was added when clustering was performed within HLA-allele-positive subsets. For co-occurrence clustering, repertoires with fewer than 30,000 or more than 120,000 public chains were excluded, along with 5 or 6 repertoires with anomalous nucleotide sharing. Imported from immuneACCESS, the table was reduced by TCRdb to in-frame sequences with V and J called. These copies leave out some clones; in studies compared against another copy, an unresolved V gene accounts for under half, and the cause of the remainder is not known. The DNA was the basis for D and trimming; V, J and clone size are from that table. The sample table holds around 140,000 clones, of which 79% were seen once. The ten largest make up 0.9% to 1.2% of the sample.

The specimen sequenced was PBMCs. The chain couples TRBV9 to TRBJ2-5; the D gene identity is not certain. The sequence was collected from a male donor in good health and CMV-seronegative. CDR3 protein: CASSVGGSQETQYF. The DNA sequence is TGTGCCAGCAGCGTAGGAGGCAGCCAAGAGACCCAGTACTTC. The entire variable domain, with the stretches around the CDR3 drawn from the reference TRBV9 and TRBJ2-5 proteins, is DSGVTQTPKHLITATGQRVTLRCSPRSGDLSVYWYQQSLDQGLQFLIQYYNGEERAKGNILERFSAQQFPDLHSELNLSSLELGDSALYFCASSVGGSQETQYFGPGTRLLVL.